The entry that follows covers one T cell receptor beta chain sequence. Its antigen is not identified. The time point: baseline, week 1 (first vaccination visit). This sample's treatment: pre-vaccination baseline after standard-of-care therapy. The method was immunoSEQ multiplex PCR; TCRdb's version includes in-frame clones alone and lacks a portion of them. The sample contains roughly 86,000 clones, about 80% of which appear only once. This entry comes from a study of a mutant IDH1 vaccine in newly diagnosed glioma. Study at large: Radiotherapy, temozolomide, or both had been given previously, and both were given to most. Study-level results: Among all patients, vaccine-induced immune responses occurred in roughly 93%.

Per germline, CDR1 SGHNT and CDR2 YYREEE (reference sequence). The CDR3 length is 13 residues. The V gene lost 1 base and the J gene lost 5 bases, with 9 bases spanning the gap. The source of this sequence is a middle-aged man with glioma. This chain links TRBV5-4 with TRBJ1-1, with no clear D. The sample consisted of PBMCs, taken from a glioma patient treated with radiotherapy, temozolomide or both. The CDR3 loop is CASSLRGITEAFF. CDR3 nucleotide sequence: TGTGCCAGCAGCTTGCGCGGCATAACTGAAGCTTTCTTT.